This T cell receptor (beta chain) is from a study of STAT5B mutations in CD4+ large granular lymphocyte leukemia. Generated by immunoSEQ multiplex PCR, the TCRdb table keeps only in-frame clones and is missing some. The sample has about 30,000 clones, 65% to 85% seen once. This CDR3 has 12 residues. V lost 4 bases to trimming and J lost 7 bases; unmatched junction nucleotides: 4. Germline CDR1 and CDR2: SGHNT and YYREEE (reference sequence). Buffy coats from healthy blood donors served as controls. As to this clone: What it binds is unknown.

Study results and caveats: Top patient clones used TRBV06 genes more often: 8/27 versus 2/35 in controls.

The chain couples TRBV5-4 to TRBJ1-2; 7 positions match TRBD1. The sequence derives from a human donor in good health. The sample consisted of CD4+ T cells from blood buffy coats. In nucleotides, the CDR3 is TGTGCCAGCAGCCTACAGGGGCTTGGCTACACCTTC. Its translation: CASSLQGLGYTF.